Sequencing of this T cell receptor (beta chain) was carried out in a study of OX40 agonist ivuxolimab in advanced cancers. Looking at the study overall: Patient treatment consisted of intravenous ivuxolimab administration every 2 weeks at 0.01 to 10 mg/kg. In three patients, partial responses were observed, one with hepatocellular carcinoma and two with cutaneous melanoma.

The CDR3 covers 15 residues. Losses at the gene ends were 4 bases for V and 2 bases for J; bases not matched to a gene: 6. CDR1 is MDHEN and CDR2 is SYDVKM in the germline V gene. At cycle 4 day 1, cycle 7 day 1, and baseline, blood was sampled. Sequencing used immunoSEQ multiplex PCR; TCRdb keeps in-frame clones, though not all of them. The sample lists just over 7,500 clones, roughly 85% occurring once. V is TRBV28 and J is TRBJ2-7; the match to TRBD1 covers 9 bases. Specimen: CD4+ or CD8+ T cells sorted from blood, collected in a trial of the OX40 agonist ivuxolimab. The source of this sequence is an adult with an advanced solid tumor such as melanoma, head and neck, liver or kidney cancer. Written as DNA, the CDR3 is TGTGCCAGCAGTTCGGTGAACAGGGGGCCCTACGAGCAGTACTTC. This encodes CASSSVNRGPYEQYF.